What follows are 27 T cell receptor beta chains derived from one specimen sequenced in a study of blood T cell repertoires in COVID-19. TCRdb's copy holds only in-frame clones and misses some; the assay was immunoSEQ multiplex PCR. The sample records roughly 230,000 clones, roughly 84% being singletons. Sequencing used peripheral blood. The receptors here all came from a woman aged 45 to 65 with acute or convalescent COVID-19.

CDR3 coding DNA: TGTGCCAGTAGCTGGGAGCACTATGGCTACACCTTC. Translated, it gives CASSWEHYGYTF. V and J are TRBV19 and TRBJ1-2; D not resolved. Per the germline V gene, CDR1 is LNHDA and CDR2 is SQIVND (reference sequence). The V and J ends lost 6 bases and 3 bases respectively, with 8 bases between them. This CDR3 has 12 amino acids.

Here the CDR3 DNA reads TGTGCCACCAGTGTAGGGGGTGTTGAGCAGTACTTC. Amino acid sequence: CATSVGGVEQYF. V and J are TRBV24-1 and TRBJ2-7; the D gene is possibly TRBD1 (6 bases). Germline V gives CDR1 KGHDR, CDR2 SFDVKD. The CDR3 runs 12 residues. V lost 5 bases and J lost 7, with 11 bases in between.

The rearrangement joins TRBV4-2 to TRBJ1-5; no reliable D call. With 0 bases removed from V and 2 bases from J, the gap between germline ends came to 14 bases. Germline V lookup: CDR1 LGHNA, CDR2 YNFKEQ. The CDR3 is made up of 17 amino acids. DNA of the CDR3: TGTGCCAGCAGCCAAGATGCCCCCGGGATCGGCAATCAGCCCCAGCATTTT. This sequence encodes CASSQDAPGIGNQPQHF.

The chain uses TRBV10-3 and TRBJ1-5, with 7 positions matching TRBD1. Germline V gene sequence: CDR1 ENHRY, CDR2 SYGVKD. The V segment lost 7 bases and the J segment 7 bases; nucleotides outside the gene matches: 7. This CDR3 has 13 amino acids. The CDR3 spells CAINQGVEQPQHF. CDR3 DNA sequence: TGTGCCATCAACCAGGGGGTTGAACAGCCCCAGCATTTT.

The chain uses TRBV19 and TRBJ2-2; the D is unclear. Trimming shortened V by 9 bases and J by 5 bases, and 13 bases separated the two germline ends. This CDR3 contains 13 residues. Germline values: CDR1 LNHDA, CDR2 SQIVND (reference sequence). CDR3 region: CASSGTGTGELFF. DNA of the CDR3: TGTGCCAGCAGTGGAACCGGGACCGGGGAGCTGTTTTTT.

The CDR3 nucleotides read TGCGCCAGCAGTGACCCGGGACAGGGGGCATACGGCTACACCTTC. Its translation is CASSDPGQGAYGYTF. This chain uses TRBV10-2 with TRBJ1-2; TRBD1 matches 12 bases. Germline loops: CDR1 WSHSY, CDR2 SAAADI. The ends lost 3 bases at V and 8 bases at J; junction bases unmatched: 7. CDR3 length equals 15 residues.

V usage is TRBV7-3 and J usage is TRBJ2-2; D might be TRBD2 (5 bases). CDR3 size: 14 residues. The ends were cut back, 5 bases at V and 0 bases at J, with 7 bases in the middle. Per the germline V gene, CDR1 is SGHTA and CDR2 is FQGTGA. CDR3 DNA sequence: TGTGCCAGCAGCCCGGGGTCGAACACCGGGGAGCTGTTTTTT. Amino acids: CASSPGSNTGELFF.

The chain joins TRBV29-1 to TRBJ1-1, with D hard to call. V dropped 7 bases and J dropped 2 bases, with 14 bases sitting between them. The CDR3 has 13 residues. Looked up from germline, CDR1 is SQVTM and CDR2 is ANQGSEA. The DNA for the CDR3 is TGCAGCGCTTTTAGTGAGCGTAACACTGAAGCTTTCTTT. This gives the protein CSAFSERNTEAFF.

The chain combines TRBV24-1 with TRBJ2-1, with 14 bases that match TRBD2. This CDR3 is built from 14 residues. CDR1 and CDR2 (germline): KGHDR, SFDVKD. J lost 8 bases, V lost 7 bases, and 3 bases had no gene match. In DNA form, the CDR3 reads TGTGCCACCAGGGGACTAGCGGGAGACCATGAGCAGTTCTTC. Amino acids: CATRGLAGDHEQFF.

For the CDR3, the DNA is TGTGCCAGCAGTTCTCTCCTCTCTGGAAACACCATATATTTT. This gives the protein CASSSLLSGNTIYF. The genes are TRBV6-5 and TRBJ1-3; D gene unclear. Germline V gene data show CDR1 as MNHEY and CDR2 as SVGAGI. The CDR3 has 14 amino acids. Trimming removed 4 bases from V and 0 bases from J, with 7 bases in between.

The chain is built from TRBV20-1 and TRBJ2-2; no reliable D call. The germline gives CDR1 DFQATT, CDR2 SNEGSKA (reference sequence). Trimming removed 4 bases at V and 7 bases at J, with 7 bases between. The CDR3 has 11 residues. The CDR3 sequence: CSATGDGELFF. The CDR3 nucleotides are TGCAGTGCTACCGGAGACGGGGAGCTGTTTTTT.

The CDR3 nucleotides read TGTGCCAGCAGCGCCCACAGGGTAACAGATACGCAGTATTTT. Its protein product is CASSAHRVTDTQYF. The V gene is TRBV9, the J gene TRBJ2-3; D is perhaps TRBD1 (6 bases). Germline CDR1 and CDR2: SGDLS and YYNGEE. V lost 3 bases and J lost 3, with 11 bases in between. This CDR3 contains 14 residues.

This clone was recorded at least ten times. The rearrangement links TRBV27 to TRBJ1-1; 8 bases are shared with TRBD1. Trimming cost V 8 bases and J 4 bases; bases outside gene matches: 9. Germline V gives CDR1 MNHEY, CDR2 SMNVEV (reference sequence). The CDR3 length is 14 residues. The CDR3 here is CASQDRGPTTEAFF. The CDR3 DNA reads as TGTGCCAGCCAAGACAGGGGTCCTACCACTGAAGCTTTCTTT.

This clone was recorded once. The chain carries TRBV3-1 (or the pseudogene TRBV3-2) and TRBJ2-7; 10 bases match TRBD2. The J segment lost 3 bases and the V segment lost 0 bases, leaving 2 bases of the junction unmatched. The CDR3 is 15 residues long. Germline CDR1 and CDR2: LGHDT and YNNKEL (reference sequence). CDR3 residues: CASSQDASGSYEQYF. CDR3 coding DNA: TGTGCCAGCAGCCAAGACGCTAGCGGGAGCTACGAGCAGTACTTC.

This clone has just one count. The gene calls are TRBV24-1 and TRBJ2-1; 9 bases agree with TRBD2. Trimming took 9 bases from V and 7 from J; bases not matched to a gene: 6. Germline V gene lookup returns CDR1 KGHDR and CDR2 SFDVKD. The CDR3 consists of 13 residues. The CDR3 protein is CATAGGPWNEQFF. The CDR3 DNA is TGTGCCACCGCGGGGGGGCCTTGGAATGAGCAGTTCTTC.

The rearrangement links TRBV3-1 (or the pseudogene TRBV3-2) to TRBJ2-3, with D perhaps TRBD2 (5 bases). The CDR3 consists of 16 residues. CDR1 LGHDT and CDR2 YNNKEL come from the germline V gene (reference sequence). The V end was cut by 2 bases, the J end by 2 bases, with 14 bases between. The CDR3 DNA sequence: TGTGCCAGCAGCCAAAGTAGCGCTTTACACACAGATACGCAGTATTTT. This encodes CASSQSSALHTDTQYF.

The chain has TRBV28 and TRBJ2-5, with TRBD1 matching over 11 bases. This CDR3 region has 20 residues. Germline CDR1 reads MDHEN; CDR2 reads SYDVKM. Trimming removed 3 bases from V and 0 bases from J; junction bases left unmatched: 15. The CDR3 nucleotides read TGTGCCAGCAGTTTCCTTCGCCCCGGGACAGGGGGACACAACCAAGAGACCCAGTACTTC. This translates into CASSFLRPGTGGHNQETQYF. Complete variable domain (other parts from reference TRBV28 and TRBJ2-5): DVKVTQSSRYLVKRTGEKVFLECVQDMDHENMFWYRQDPGLGLRLIYFSYDVKMKEKGDIPEGYSVSREKKERFSLILESASTNQTSMYLCASSFLRPGTGGHNQETQYFGPGTRLLVL.

The chain combines TRBV5-6 with TRBJ1-5; 7 bases fit TRBD1. The CDR3 sequence is 14 residues long. V was clipped by 4 bases and J by 7 bases; unmatched bases: 8. Germline CDR1 is SGHDT and CDR2 is YYEEEE. CDR3 loop: CASSPTGAGQPQHF. The CDR3 DNA sequence: TGTGCCAGCAGCCCTACAGGGGCAGGGCAGCCCCAGCATTTT.

This chain uses TRBV10-3 with TRBJ2-7; a possible D gene is TRBD2 (6 bases). The CDR3 sequence is 14 residues long. CDR1 is ENHRY, CDR2 SYGVKD, per germline. The V gene lost 6 bases and the J gene lost 1 base, with 13 bases spanning the gap. CDR3 nucleotides: TGTGCCATCAGGGCCGGGACTTCTTCCTACGAGCAGTACTTC. Translation: CAIRAGTSSYEQYF.

This clone has a handful of counts. The genes are TRBV24-1 and TRBJ2-3, with 8 bases identical to TRBD2. CDR1 is KGHDR, CDR2 SFDVKD, per germline. The CDR3 is made up of 16 amino acids. The junction had 12 bases not matched to a gene; V was cut back by 6 bases and J by 5 bases. The CDR3 DNA reads TGTGCCACCAGTCCCCCCGGGGATAGCGGGGTAGATACGCAGTATTTT. Its protein is CATSPPGDSGVDTQYF.

The chain is built from TRBV4-1 and TRBJ1-5; D is possibly TRBD1 (5 bases). Germline V gene lookup returns CDR1 MGHRA and CDR2 YSYEKL. The V end was cut by 1 base, the J end by 6 bases, with 10 bases between. The CDR3 totals 14 residues. This chain's CDR3 is CASSQGAGVQPQHF. DNA for the CDR3: TGCGCCAGCAGCCAAGGGGCGGGGGTTCAGCCCCAGCATTTT.

The gene calls are TRBV15 and TRBJ1-2, with D unresolved. V dropped 2 bases and J dropped 4 bases, with 17 bases sitting between them. CDR1 is LNHNV, CDR2 YYDKDF, per germline (reference sequence). CDR3 size: 16 residues. The CDR3 is CATSRSLEGALYGYTF. DNA for the CDR3: TGTGCCACCAGCAGATCCCTAGAGGGAGCCCTCTATGGCTACACCTTC.

The chain joins TRBV7-9 to TRBJ2-7, with TRBD2 as a possible D gene (6 bases). Germline assignment: CDR1 SEHNR and CDR2 FQNEAQ (reference sequence). V was cut by 6 bases and J by 4 bases, with 16 bases left in between. The CDR3 consists of 14 residues. The CDR3, as DNA: TGTGCCAGCAGACTCGACGGGGGTCCGTACGAGCAGTACTTC. Residues: CASRLDGGPYEQYF.

This rearrangement joins TRBV12-3 or TRBV12-4 to TRBJ2-2; no definite D call. This CDR3 contains 12 residues. With 6 bases removed from V and 6 bases from J, the gap between germline ends came to 8 bases. CDR3 sequence (DNA): TGTGCCAGCAGCACTTCCGCCGGGGAGCTGTTTTTT. This sequence encodes CASSTSAGELFF.

The chain is built from TRBV28 and TRBJ2-1; 8 bases fit TRBD1. V gave up 7 bases and J gave up 6 bases; unmatched junction bases: 5. The CDR3 totals 13 residues. Germline V gives CDR1 MDHEN, CDR2 SYDVKM. The CDR3 region is CASTSGGLNEQFF. Written as DNA, the CDR3 is TGTGCCAGCACTTCAGGGGGCCTCAATGAGCAGTTCTTC.

The rearrangement links TRBV6-2 or TRBV6-3 to TRBJ2-7; D might be TRBD1 (6 bases). The V end lost 5 bases, the J end lost 7 bases, and 9 bases lay between the germline ends. This CDR3 contains 11 residues. CDR1 MNHEY and CDR2 SVGEGT come from the germline V gene. The CDR3 sequence: CASSPRGEQYF. The CDR3 nucleotides are TGTGCCAGCAGTCCAAGGGGGGAGCAGTACTTC.

This sequence joins TRBV5-1 and TRBJ2-2; 12 bases line up with TRBD2. The J segment lost 0 bases and the V segment lost 5 bases, leaving 5 bases of the junction unmatched. Germline V CDR1 and CDR2: SGHRS, YFSETQ. There are 17 residues in the CDR3. CDR3 loop: CASSSWTSGTNTGELFF. CDR3 in DNA: TGCGCCAGCAGTTCCTGGACTAGCGGGACGAACACCGGGGAGCTGTTTTTT.